These T cell receptor beta chains were read from a single sample in a study of CD8+ T cells in alopecia areata. Clones were sequenced by immunoSEQ multiplex PCR, and TCRdb holds only the in-frame ones, with some missing. The sample shows some 110,000 clones, about two fifths of them seen only once. Source material: CD4+ T cells sorted from blood. These receptors were obtained from a human donor with alopecia areata. The CDR3 runs from the conserved cysteine through the conserved F or W. A D gene is named only where the DNA matches it firmly. Clone size is given for some rows only: seen once, a few or many times, or a class if the clone is expanded.

size: -; J: TRBJ2-7; V: TRBV5-1; D: -; DNA: TGCGCCAGCAGCCCCGGGCCCGGGGCCCACGAGCAGTACTTC; CDR3: CASSPGPGAHEQYF
size: few; J: TRBJ1-1; V: TRBV29-1; D: -; DNA: TGCAGCGTTGAGTCATCTTGGGGACGAAAGATGAACACTGAAGCTTTCTTT; CDR3: CSVESSWGRKMNTEAFF
size: -; J: TRBJ2-7; V: TRBV27; D: -; DNA: TGTGCCAGCAGTCACCCGGCCAGGGGCTACGAGCAGTACTTC; CDR3: CASSHPARGYEQYF
size: -; J: TRBJ1-2; V: TRBV30; D: -; DNA: TGTGCCTGGCAGAATCGATGGGGCGACTATGGCTACACCTTC; CDR3: CAWQNRWGDYGYTF
size: -; J: TRBJ2-3; V: TRBV29-1; D: TRBD2; DNA: TGCAGCGCTCTAGCGGGAGGGTTCACAGATACGCAGTATTTT; CDR3: CSALAGGFTDTQYF
size: -; J: TRBJ1-1; V: TRBV11-2; D: -; DNA: TGTGCCAGCAGCTTAGCCACATTGGGAGCTTTCTTT; CDR3: CASSLATLGAFF
size: -; J: TRBJ2-3; V: TRBV7-2; D: -; DNA: TGTGCCAGCAGCTCAGACAGGGATACGCAGTATTTT; CDR3: CASSSDRDTQYF
size: few; J: TRBJ1-2; V: TRBV7-9; D: TRBD1; DNA: TGTGCCAGCAGCTTAGGGGGACAGATCTATGGCTACACCTTC; CDR3: CASSLGGQIYGYTF
size: -; J: TRBJ2-5; V: TRBV29-1; D: -; DNA: TGCAGCGTTGACTGGGTCGGGGCGGAGACCCAGTACTTC; CDR3: CSVDWVGAETQYF
size: -; J: TRBJ2-5; V: TRBV29-1; D: TRBD1; DNA: TGCAGCGCACAACCGGGACAGGGGAGAGAGACCCAGTACTTC; CDR3: CSAQPGQGRETQYF
size: -; J: TRBJ2-7; V: TRBV2; D: -; DNA: TGTGCCAGCAGCATTTTGAGGGGCGCGGACGAGCAGTACTTC; CDR3: CASSILRGADEQYF
size: -; J: TRBJ2-7; V: TRBV27; D: TRBD2; DNA: TGTGCCAGCAGTTCCACTAGCGGGAAGGACTTC; CDR3: CASSSTSGKDF
size: -; J: TRBJ2-1; V: TRBV5-1; D: -; DNA: TGCGCCAGCAGCCCCTCCTTCTCCTACAATGAGCAGTTCTTC; CDR3: CASSPSFSYNEQFF
size: -; J: TRBJ1-2; V: TRBV6-1; D: TRBD1; DNA: TGTGCCAGCAGACTAGGACAGGGCGATGGCTACACCTTC; CDR3: CASRLGQGDGYTF
size: few; J: TRBJ2-1; V: TRBV6-5; D: -; DNA: TGTGCCAGTGGCGGGAATAATGAGCAGTTCTTC; CDR3: CASGGNNEQFF
size: few; J: TRBJ2-7; V: TRBV4-3; D: -; DNA: TGCGCCAGCAGCCAAGAACACCATGCGGTCTACGAGCAGTACTTC; CDR3: CASSQEHHAVYEQYF